This TCR beta chain came from a study of long-term antiretroviral therapy in people with HIV. For the study at large: Collection of the earliest samples took place about a decade ahead of the 2015 immediate-ART recommendation.

This CDR3 comprises 13 residues. From germline, CDR1 is GTSNPN and CDR2 SVGIG (reference sequence). V shed 2 bases and J shed 4 bases, with 10 bases lying between them. An immunoSEQ assay, version v3.0, was performed at survey level. Generated by immunoSEQ multiplex PCR, the TCRdb table keeps only in-frame clones and is missing some. The sample includes about 6,400 clones, around 77% seen only once; the top ten take around 15%. The chain combines TRBV30 with TRBJ2-3, with a possible D match to TRBD2 (6 bases). This TCR was sampled from a man aged 40-49 years with HIV. The starting material was unsorted PBMCs, obtained 0.5 years before starting antiretroviral therapy. The DNA of the CDR3 is TGTGCCTGGAGTCCTACTAGCCCAGATACGCAGTATTTT. Protein product: CAWSPTSPDTQYF.